This T cell receptor beta chain was obtained from a study of OX40 agonist ivuxolimab in advanced cancers. Repertoires were generated with immunoSEQ multiplex PCR, while TCRdb's copy carries only in-frame clones and drops some. Of 40,000 or so clones in the sample, approximately 80% were seen once. Germline V CDR1 and CDR2: KGHSH, LQKENI. The CDR3 consists of 15 residues. Trimming stripped 3 bases from V and 0 bases from J, with 9 bases between. The V call is TRBV18, the J call TRBJ2-1; D ambiguous. Sequenced material: CD4+ or CD8+ T cells sorted from blood, taken in a trial of the OX40 agonist ivuxolimab. This receptor was obtained from an adult with an advanced solid tumor such as melanoma, head and neck, liver or kidney cancer. As DNA, the CDR3 is TGTGCCAGCTCACCGAGGCTGAGCTCCTACAATGAGCAGTTCTTC. This sequence encodes CASSPRLSSYNEQFF.